A selection of T cell receptor beta chains follows, all from one sample in a study of T cells after yellow fever vaccination. One entry per CDR3 protein, called by TCRdb with MiXCR from the 5' RACE reads. This sample has 70,000 or so distinct CDR3 sequences; around 6.2% occur once, and the top ten carry over 2%. The specimen comprised CD4+ T cells sorted from PBMCs, sampled roughly 15 days after the first yellow fever vaccination. The receptors were gathered from a man aged 18 to 35 who received the YFV17D yellow fever vaccine. CDR3s include the opening cysteine and the closing phenylalanine or tryptophan. Fields, in order: D gene, J gene, V gene, clone size, CDR3 DNA, CDR3 protein. The D gene is left open where the match is weak. Size is stated as how often the clone was seen (once, few, many) or a class if it is expanded.

D gene: NA; J gene: TRBJ2-1; V gene: TRBV25-1; clone size: many; CDR3 DNA: TGTGCCAGCAGTGAACCCCCCCTAGCGGAGCAGTTCTTC; CDR3 protein: CASSEPPLAEQFF
D gene: NA; J gene: TRBJ2-7; V gene: TRBV7-3; clone size: many; CDR3 DNA: TGTGCCAGCAGCTTAGATTACTCCTACGAGCAGTACTTC; CDR3 protein: CASSLDYSYEQYF
D gene: TRBD1; J gene: TRBJ2-2; V gene: TRBV10-3; clone size: many; CDR3 DNA: TGTGCCATCAGTCCCTTAGGGGACAGGATGAACACCGGGGAGCTGTTTTTT; CDR3 protein: CAISPLGDRMNTGELFF
D gene: NA; J gene: TRBJ2-3; V gene: TRBV4-3; clone size: many; CDR3 DNA: TGCGCCAGCAGCGTAGGGGGGATGGGGGGAGGAGATACGCAGTATTTT; CDR3 protein: CASSVGGMGGGDTQYF
D gene: NA; J gene: TRBJ2-5; V gene: TRBV7-3; clone size: many; CDR3 DNA: TGTGCCAGCAGGTCGGGGGTCGGGGAGACCCAGTACTTC; CDR3 protein: CASRSGVGETQYF
D gene: TRBD2; J gene: TRBJ2-5; V gene: TRBV18; clone size: many; CDR3 DNA: TGTGCCAGCTCTTCGACTAGCGGGGGGCAAGAGACCCAGTACTTC; CDR3 protein: CASSSTSGGQETQYF
D gene: NA; J gene: TRBJ1-2; V gene: TRBV5-1; clone size: many; CDR3 DNA: TGCGCCAGCAGCTGGGGATGGACGGGGGGCTACACCTTC; CDR3 protein: CASSWGWTGGYTF
D gene: NA; J gene: TRBJ2-5; V gene: TRBV5-6; clone size: many; CDR3 DNA: TGTGCCAGCAGCCCCCCAGGTGTCCGGGAGACCCAGTACTTC; CDR3 protein: CASSPPGVRETQYF
D gene: NA; J gene: TRBJ2-2; V gene: TRBV18; clone size: many; CDR3 DNA: TGTGCCAGCTCACCACCTCTGGCGAGGGCGAACACCGGGGAGCTGTTTTTT; CDR3 protein: CASSPPLARANTGELFF
D gene: NA; J gene: TRBJ1-4; V gene: TRBV6-6; clone size: many; CDR3 DNA: TGTGCCAGCGGCGCAACTAATGAAAAACTGTTTTTT; CDR3 protein: CASGATNEKLFF
D gene: NA; J gene: TRBJ2-1; V gene: TRBV5-1; clone size: many; CDR3 DNA: TGCGCCAGCAGCTTGGACGGAGGCTCCTACAATGAGCAGTTCTTC; CDR3 protein: CASSLDGGSYNEQFF
D gene: NA; J gene: TRBJ2-5; V gene: TRBV27; clone size: many; CDR3 DNA: TGTGCCAGCAGCCCCCTGTACCAAGAGACCCAGTACTTC; CDR3 protein: CASSPLYQETQYF
D gene: TRBD1; J gene: TRBJ1-1; V gene: TRBV7-2; clone size: many; CDR3 DNA: TGTGCCAGCAGCTCCGGGACAGGCCTTGAAGCTTTCTTT; CDR3 protein: CASSSGTGLEAFF
D gene: TRBD1; J gene: TRBJ2-6; V gene: TRBV9; clone size: many; CDR3 DNA: TGTGCCAGCAGCCCTCGGACAGGGGCGACGGGGGCCAACGTCCTGACTTTC; CDR3 protein: CASSPRTGATGANVLTF